The 25 T cell receptor beta chains presented below share a single source sample, sequenced in a study of blood T cell repertoires in COVID-19. The protocol was immunoSEQ multiplex PCR, while the TCRdb copy is restricted to in-frame clones and leaves out a portion. The sample includes approximately 390,000 clones, approximately 87% of them seen just once. The sequencing input was PBMCs or T cells enriched from blood (not recorded which). The source of these receptors is a woman in her forties or fifties who had recovered from COVID-19.

The CDR3 DNA reads TGCGCCAGCAGCTTGGGTAGCGGGGTTTCCGAGCAGTACTTC. Its protein is CASSLGSGVSEQYF. This rearrangement joins TRBV5-1 to TRBJ2-7; the match to TRBD2 covers 8 bases. Germline-derived CDR1 and CDR2 are SGHRS and YFSETQ. CDR3 length equals 14 residues. Trimming cost V 0 bases and J 6 bases; bases outside gene matches: 5.

This chain joins TRBV7-2 and TRBJ2-1; 8 bases are a match to TRBD1. The V and J ends lost 1 base and 7 bases, in that order; junction bases with no gene match: 9. Germline V gene sequence: CDR1 SGHTA, CDR2 FQGNSA. This CDR3 contains 16 residues. This chain's CDR3 is CASSLVIGQGINEQFF. The CDR3 DNA reads as TGTGCCAGCAGCTTAGTAATCGGACAGGGTATTAATGAGCAGTTCTTC.

The V gene is TRBV4-3, the J gene TRBJ1-5; tentatively, D is TRBD1 (6 bases). CDR1 LGHNA and CDR2 YSLEER come from the germline V gene. V was cut by 2 bases and J by 2 bases, with 7 bases left in between. The length of the CDR3 is 14 residues. CDR3 loop: CASSQRQGNQPQHF. The CDR3 DNA reads as TGCGCCAGCAGCCAACGACAGGGCAATCAGCCCCAGCATTTT.

This chain links TRBV5-1 with TRBJ1-2; D remains ambiguous. The ends were cut back, 7 bases at V and 4 bases at J, with 14 bases in the middle. This CDR3 is 13 amino acids long. Germline assignment: CDR1 SGHRS and CDR2 YFSETQ. The DNA for the CDR3 is TGCGCCAGCTCCTCACGCGGGATCTATGGCTACACCTTC. It specifies CASSSRGIYGYTF.

V gene TRBV5-6 combines with J gene TRBJ1-1, with D hard to call. Trimming pared 1 base from V and 4 bases from J, leaving 8 bases between. The CDR3 covers 13 residues. In germline, CDR1 is SGHDT, CDR2 YYEEEE. This chain's CDR3 is CASSLLSGTEAFF. In DNA form, the CDR3 reads TGTGCCAGCAGCTTGCTCAGTGGCACTGAAGCTTTCTTT.

The rearrangement links TRBV2 to TRBJ2-2; TRBD1 is a possible D gene (6 bases). Deletions cut 6 bases from V and 0 bases from J, with 11 bases between. The CDR3 has 15 amino acids. Germline V gene data show CDR1 as SNHLY and CDR2 as FYNNEI. The CDR3, as DNA: TGTGCCAGCAGATCCGGGACATCGAACACCGGGGAGCTGTTTTTT. Translating it yields CASRSGTSNTGELFF.

The chain links TRBV11-2 to TRBJ1-1; 8 nucleotides align to TRBD1. Germline trimming cut 6 bases from V and 0 bases from J; bases unmatched to any gene: 15. The CDR3 has 18 residues. The germline gives CDR1 SGHAT, CDR2 FQNNGV. CDR3 residues: CASRHRVAGGRLNTEAFF. The CDR3 nucleotides are TGTGCCAGCAGACATAGAGTGGCAGGGGGCCGGTTGAACACTGAAGCTTTCTTT.

The chain combines TRBV3-1 (or the pseudogene TRBV3-2) with TRBJ1-5, with 8 bases aligning to TRBD1. The CDR3 is 14 amino acids. Trimming took 0 bases from V and 7 from J; bases not matched to a gene: 2. CDR1 is LGHDT and CDR2 is YNNKEL in the germline V gene (reference sequence). The CDR3 region is CASSQDAGGQPQHF. The DNA for the CDR3 is TGTGCCAGCAGCCAAGATGCAGGGGGCCAGCCCCAGCATTTT.

The V gene is TRBV10-3, the J gene TRBJ1-5, with a tentative D call TRBD1 (5 bases). The germline CDR1 and CDR2 sequences are ENHRY and SYGVKD. V shed 7 bases and J shed 3 bases, with 10 bases lying between them. There are 13 residues in the CDR3. The CDR3: CAINDRLNQPQHF. The CDR3 coding sequence is TGTGCCATCAACGACAGACTCAATCAGCCCCAGCATTTT.

The chain couples TRBV19 to TRBJ1-6, with 9 bases matching TRBD1. With V trimmed by 5 bases and J by 10 bases, 9 bases remained unmatched. The CDR3 has 15 amino acids. CDR1 is LNHDA and CDR2 is SQIVND in the germline V gene (reference sequence). CDR3 sequence (DNA): TGTGCCAGTAGTGTGGGGACAGGGCCCGTCTCACCCCTCCACTTT. Translated, it gives CASSVGTGPVSPLHF. The full variable domain, with the rest looked up from reference TRBV19 and TRBJ1-6, is DGGITQSPKYLFRKEGQNVTLSCEQNLNHDAMYWYRQDPGQGLRLIYYSQIVNDFQKGDIAEGYSVSREKKESFPLTVTSAQKNPTAFYLCASSVGTGPVSPLHFGNGTRLTVT.

The V and J genes are TRBV5-4 and TRBJ2-3; TRBD2 agrees at 11 bases. Germline CDR1 is SGHNT and CDR2 is YYREEE (reference sequence). CDR3 length equals 16 residues. V lost 4 bases and J lost 4; bases outside the gene matches: 8. In nucleotides, the CDR3 is TGTGCCAGCAGCCCGACTAGCGGGGTTACTTCAGATACGCAGTATTTT. Translating it yields CASSPTSGVTSDTQYF.

The rearrangement links TRBV20-1 to TRBJ1-6, with D unclear. V was trimmed by 3 bases and J by 8 bases, leaving 11 bases between them. The CDR3 is 13 residues long. Germline CDR1 DFQATT, CDR2 SNEGSKA (reference sequence). This CDR3 reads CSASRPEDSPLHF. CDR3 in DNA: TGCAGTGCTAGTCGGCCAGAGGATTCACCCCTCCACTTT.

In this sample, this clone turned up once. CDR3 nucleotide sequence: TGTGCCAGCAGTGCCACCCAGGGGGAGACCCAGTACTTC. It is translated as CASSATQGETQYF. V gene TRBV27 combines with J gene TRBJ2-5, with D maybe TRBD1 (6 bases). CDR1 is MNHEY, CDR2 SMNVEV, per germline (reference sequence). There are 13 residues in the CDR3. Trimming shortened V by 5 bases and J by 5 bases, and 12 bases separated the two germline ends.

The chain links TRBV28 to TRBJ2-7; tentative D call: TRBD2 (5 bases). The CDR3 runs 13 residues. With 7 bases removed from V and 5 bases from J, the gap between germline ends came to 15 bases. Germline CDR1 is MDHEN and CDR2 is SYDVKM. The CDR3 DNA follows: TGTGCCAGCACCTCGGGGAAAGGGAACGAGCAGTACTTC. It encodes CASTSGKGNEQYF. The variable domain in full, with the rest retrieved from reference TRBV28 and TRBJ2-7, is DVKVTQSSRYLVKRTGEKVFLECVQDMDHENMFWYRQDPGLGLRLIYFSYDVKMKEKGDIPEGYSVSREKKERFSLILESASTNQTSMYLCASTSGKGNEQYFGPGTRLTVT.

The chain has TRBV13 and TRBJ1-2, with 7 bases lining up with TRBD1. Trimming took 5 bases from V and 6 from J; bases not matched to a gene: 12. CDR1 and CDR2 from the germline V gene are PRHDT and FYEKMQ (reference sequence). CDR3 length equals 15 residues. The CDR3 DNA reads as TGTGCCAGCAGCCCCGTTCCCAAGGGGGCCCATGGCTACACCTTC. As protein: CASSPVPKGAHGYTF. Based on the CDR3 plus reference TRBV13 and TRBJ1-2, the full variable domain is AAGVIQSPRHLIKEKRETATLKCYPIPRHDTVYWYQQGPGQDPQFLISFYEKMQSDKGSIPDRFSAQQFSDYHSELNMSSLELGDSALYFCASSPVPKGAHGYTFGSGTRLTVV.

The chain carries TRBV10-1 and TRBJ1-5; D gene uncertain. CDR1 and CDR2 from the germline V gene are WNHNN and SYGVQD (reference sequence). Trimming stripped 3 bases from V and 3 bases from J, with 3 bases between. CDR3 length equals 12 residues. CDR3 DNA sequence: TGCGCCAGCAGTGACCACAATCAGCCCCAGCATTTT. Protein sequence: CASSDHNQPQHF.

This clone was counted a single time. The rearrangement links TRBV12-3 or TRBV12-4 to TRBJ2-7; D is uncertain. V lost 3 bases and J lost 3, with 6 bases in between. This CDR3 has 12 amino acids. The CDR3 sequence is CASSFEHYEQYF. CDR3 nucleotides: TGTGCCAGCAGTTTCGAGCACTACGAGCAGTACTTC.

This clone was seen only once. This chain connects TRBV5-6 to TRBJ2-7; the D gene is possibly TRBD1 (6 bases). Germline V gene sequence: CDR1 SGHDT, CDR2 YYEEEE. Trimming left V 6 bases short and J 3 bases short, with 19 bases between. CDR3 length equals 15 residues. The CDR3 protein is CASTKQTGLRYEQYF. As DNA, the CDR3 is TGTGCCAGCACCAAACAGACAGGCCTCCGCTACGAGCAGTACTTC.

The genes are TRBV4-3 and TRBJ2-3, with 8 bases fitting TRBD2. In germline, CDR1 is LGHNA, CDR2 YSLEER. The length of the CDR3 is 14 residues. The V gene end was trimmed by 4 bases and the J gene end by 6 bases; junction bases not matched to a gene: 6. The CDR3 sequence: CASSPGGASDTQYF. CDR3 DNA sequence: TGCGCCAGCAGCCCCGGGGGGGCCAGCGATACGCAGTATTTT.

The chain joins TRBV6-5 to TRBJ2-7, with D unclear. This CDR3 has 14 amino acids. V shed 6 bases and J shed 2 bases, with 14 bases lying between them. The V gene's germline CDR1 is MNHEY and CDR2 SVGAGI. CDR3 amino acids: CASRVLGLTYEQYF. The CDR3 DNA reads as TGTGCCAGCAGAGTCCTAGGATTAACCTACGAGCAGTACTTC.

This chain connects TRBV28 to TRBJ1-6; D remains ambiguous. V shed 0 bases and J shed 5 bases, with 8 bases lying between them. The CDR3 totals 15 residues. CDR1 and CDR2 (germline): MDHEN, SYDVKM. For the CDR3, the DNA is TGTGCCAGCAGTTTATGGGGCAGAGATAATTCACCCCTCCACTTT. Translation gives CASSLWGRDNSPLHF. Complete variable domain (other parts from reference TRBV28 and TRBJ1-6): DVKVTQSSRYLVKRTGEKVFLECVQDMDHENMFWYRQDPGLGLRLIYFSYDVKMKEKGDIPEGYSVSREKKERFSLILESASTNQTSMYLCASSLWGRDNSPLHFGNGTRLTVT.

The rearrangement links TRBV3-1 (or the pseudogene TRBV3-2) to TRBJ1-3, with TRBD1 matching 7 bases. J was trimmed by 0 bases and V by 4 bases; bases with no gene match: 6. The CDR3 is 16 residues long. CDR1 is LGHDT and CDR2 is YNNKEL in the germline V gene (reference sequence). CDR3 sequence (DNA): TGTGCCAGCAGCCGGCAGGGGGTTAGCTCTGGAAACACCATATATTTT. It translates to CASSRQGVSSGNTIYF.

The gene calls are TRBV5-6 and TRBJ1-1, with D possibly matching TRBD1 (6 bases). V lost 0 bases to trimming and J lost 4 bases, with 13 bases between them. The germline gives CDR1 SGHDT, CDR2 YYEEEE. CDR3 length equals 15 residues. CDR3 sequence reads: CASSLAKGEITEAFF. In DNA, the CDR3 is TGTGCCAGCAGCTTGGCGAAGGGGGAGATCACTGAAGCTTTCTTT.

The CDR3, as DNA: TGTGCCTGGAGTGTATTAAGGGGGTCACCCCTCCACTTT. This translates into CAWSVLRGSPLHF. This sequence joins TRBV30 and TRBJ1-6, with D possibly matching TRBD1 (6 bases). Trimming shortened V by 0 bases and J by 10 bases, and 10 bases separated the two germline ends. Looked up from germline, CDR1 is GTSNPN and CDR2 is SVGIG (reference sequence). The CDR3 is made up of 13 amino acids.

The chain recombines TRBV10-3 with TRBJ1-6, with TRBD1 matching 7 bases. The CDR3 is 14 residues long. Per the germline V gene, CDR1 is ENHRY and CDR2 is SYGVKD. The V segment lost 5 bases and the J segment 5 bases; nucleotides outside the gene matches: 3. This CDR3 is CAISSGTDNSPLHF. DNA for the CDR3: TGTGCCATCAGTTCCGGGACAGATAATTCACCCCTCCACTTT.